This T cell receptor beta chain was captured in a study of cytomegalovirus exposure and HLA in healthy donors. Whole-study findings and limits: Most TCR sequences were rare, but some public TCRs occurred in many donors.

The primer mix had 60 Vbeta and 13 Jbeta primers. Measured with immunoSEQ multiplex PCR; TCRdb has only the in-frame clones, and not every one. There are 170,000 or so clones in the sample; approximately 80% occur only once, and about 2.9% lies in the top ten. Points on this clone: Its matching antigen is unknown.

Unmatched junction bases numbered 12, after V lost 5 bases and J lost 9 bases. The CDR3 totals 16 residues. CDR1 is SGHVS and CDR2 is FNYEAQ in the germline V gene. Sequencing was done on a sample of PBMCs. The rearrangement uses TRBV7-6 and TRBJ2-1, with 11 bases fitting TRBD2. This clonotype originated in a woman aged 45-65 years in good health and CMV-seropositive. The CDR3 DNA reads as TGTGCCAGCAGCCCAACCCCACTAGCGGGAGTCACTGAGCAGTTCTTC. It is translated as CASSPTPLAGVTEQFF.